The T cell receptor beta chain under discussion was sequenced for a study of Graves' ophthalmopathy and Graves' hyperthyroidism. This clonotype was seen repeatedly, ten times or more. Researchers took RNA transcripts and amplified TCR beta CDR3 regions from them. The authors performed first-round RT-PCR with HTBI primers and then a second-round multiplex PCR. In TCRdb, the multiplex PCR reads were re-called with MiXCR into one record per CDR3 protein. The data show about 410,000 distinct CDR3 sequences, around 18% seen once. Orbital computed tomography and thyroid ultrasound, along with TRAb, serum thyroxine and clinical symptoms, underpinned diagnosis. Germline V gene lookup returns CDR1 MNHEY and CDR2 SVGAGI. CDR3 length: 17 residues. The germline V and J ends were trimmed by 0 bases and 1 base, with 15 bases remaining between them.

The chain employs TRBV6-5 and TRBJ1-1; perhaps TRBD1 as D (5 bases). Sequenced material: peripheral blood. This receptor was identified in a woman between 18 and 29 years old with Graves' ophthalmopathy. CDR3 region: CASSYSISGRANTEAFF. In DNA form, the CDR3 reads TGTGCCAGCAGTTACTCGATATCGGGACGGGCGAACACTGAAGCTTTCTTT.